The sequence of this TCR beta chain was determined in a study of blood T cell repertoires in COVID-19. The repertoire was sequenced with immunoSEQ multiplex PCR; TCRdb's copy has only in-frame clones and lacks some. Among some 270,000 clones listed, around 85% were seen once. The sample comprised peripheral blood. This receptor was obtained from a woman in her 70s with acute or convalescent COVID-19.

The CDR3: CASSLRYQGSNTEAFF. CDR3 sequence (DNA): TGCGCCAGCAGCTTGCGATATCAGGGGTCGAACACTGAAGCTTTCTTT. J is TRBJ1-1 and V is TRBV5-1; a possible D gene is TRBD1 (6 bases). The CDR3 contains 16 residues. Germline V gives CDR1 SGHRS, CDR2 YFSETQ. V was shortened by 1 base and J by 1 base, with 14 bases between the two germline ends.